The clone carrying this T cell receptor beta chain was recorded many times. The V end lost 6 bases, the J end lost 1 base, and 7 bases lay between the germline ends. CDR3 length: 12 residues. Germline loops: CDR1 MNHEY, CDR2 SVGEGT. TCRdb processed the RT-PCR reads anew with MiXCR; each CDR3 protein has one entry. The table lists more than 600,000 distinct CDR3 sequences, around 14% of them singletons. This chain uses TRBV6-2 or TRBV6-3 with TRBJ2-7, with D unclear. Specimen: memory CD4+ T cells from blood. The sequence derives from a female donor in good health, serving as a healthy control. CDR3: CASRRSSYEQYF. The CDR3 DNA sequence: TGTGCCAGCAGAAGATCTTCCTACGAGCAGTACTTC.